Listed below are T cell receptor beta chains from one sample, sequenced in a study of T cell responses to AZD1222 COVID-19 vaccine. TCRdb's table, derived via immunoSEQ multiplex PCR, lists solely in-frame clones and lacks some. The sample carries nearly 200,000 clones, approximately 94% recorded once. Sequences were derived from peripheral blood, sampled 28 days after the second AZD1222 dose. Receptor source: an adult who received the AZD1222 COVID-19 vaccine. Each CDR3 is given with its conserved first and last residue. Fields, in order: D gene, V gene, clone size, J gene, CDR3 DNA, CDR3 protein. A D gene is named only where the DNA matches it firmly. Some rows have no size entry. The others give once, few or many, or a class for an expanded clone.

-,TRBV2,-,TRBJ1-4,TGTGCCAGCAATGGGCAGGGGTTAACTAATGAAAAACTGTTTTTT,CASNGQGLTNEKLFF
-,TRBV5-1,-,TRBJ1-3,TGCGCCAGCAGCTTAATTGGGGAAGGGACTGGAAACACCATATATTTT,CASSLIGEGTGNTIYF
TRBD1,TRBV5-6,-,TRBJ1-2,TGTGCCAGCAGCTTGCAGGGACAGACGAACTATGGCTACACCTTC,CASSLQGQTNYGYTF
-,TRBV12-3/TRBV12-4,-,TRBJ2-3,TGTGCCGGAGAGGGGATAGATACGCAGTATTTT,CAGEGIDTQYF
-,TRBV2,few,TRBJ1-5,TGTGCCAGCAGCTCCAGGGACCAGCCCCAGCATTTT,CASSSRDQPQHF
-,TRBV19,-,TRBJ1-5,TGTGCCAGTAGTCTAGCAGGTCAGCCCCAGCATTTT,CASSLAGQPQHF
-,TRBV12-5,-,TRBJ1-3,TGTGCTAGTGGTTTGGCAGGGATCGGAAACACCATATATTTT,CASGLAGIGNTIYF
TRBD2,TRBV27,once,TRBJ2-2,TGTGCCAGCAGTTTCCAGCGGGGGGGCGGCGGGGAGCTGTTTTTT,CASSFQRGGGGELFF
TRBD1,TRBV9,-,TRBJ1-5,TGTGCCAGCAGCGAGGTCCGACAGGGCAGCAATCAGCCCCAGCATTTT,CASSEVRQGSNQPQHF
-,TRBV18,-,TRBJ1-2,TGTGCCAGCTCACGAGGGGGAGGTAACTATGGCTACACCTTC,CASSRGGGNYGYTF
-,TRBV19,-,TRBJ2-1,TGTGCCAGTAGTGAAGGGACCCACAATGAGCAGTTCTTC,CASSEGTHNEQFF
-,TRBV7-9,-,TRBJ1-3,TGTGCCAGCAGCCCCCCCGTGGGGAACACCATATATTTT,CASSPPVGNTIYF
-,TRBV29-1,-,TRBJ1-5,TGCAGCGTTGACAGCGGGTTCGGGTCCCAGCATTTT,CSVDSGFGSQHF
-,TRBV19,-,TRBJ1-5,TGTGCCAGTATTAACAGCCGATATAGCAATCAGCCCCAGCATTTT,CASINSRYSNQPQHF
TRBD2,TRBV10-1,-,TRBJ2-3,TGCGCCAGCAGTGGTTATAGCGGGGGGACCGGGTTATATACGCAGTATTTT,CASSGYSGGTGLYTQYF
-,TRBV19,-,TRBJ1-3,TGTGCCAGTAGTCGGGAGATCTCTGGAAACACCATATATTTT,CASSREISGNTIYF
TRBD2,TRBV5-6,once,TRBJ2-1,TGTGCCAGCAGCTTGAGGGAGGGGAGGTACAATGAGCAGTTCTTC,CASSLREGRYNEQFF
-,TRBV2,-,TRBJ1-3,TGTGCCAGCATCGCAGGTCGCTCTGGAAACACCATATATTTT,CASIAGRSGNTIYF
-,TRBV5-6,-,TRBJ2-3,TGTGCCAGCAGCCCACTATGGGGTCACAGCGCAAACACAGATACGCAGTATTTT,CASSPLWGHSANTDTQYF
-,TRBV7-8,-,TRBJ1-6,TGTGCCAGCAGCCGAAGACCGACAGCTTCTAATTCACCCCTCCACTTT,CASSRRPTASNSPLHF
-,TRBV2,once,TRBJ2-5,TGTGCCAGCAGTGAGGAATTTCCGCCCCAAGAGACCCAGTACTTC,CASSEEFPPQETQYF
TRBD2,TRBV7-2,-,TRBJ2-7,TGTGCCAGCGGTCCCTCTGCGGGGGGTAGCTCCTACGAGCAGTACTTC,CASGPSAGGSSYEQYF
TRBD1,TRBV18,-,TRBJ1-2,TGTGCCAGCTCACCTCGACAGGGTGGCTACACCTTC,CASSPRQGGYTF
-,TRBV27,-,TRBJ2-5,TGTGCCAGCAGTTTAGTCGGGTCGGGGACACAAGAGACCCAGTACTTC,CASSLVGSGTQETQYF
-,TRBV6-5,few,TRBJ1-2,TGTGCCAGCAGAGAGGGGGGGTTTGGCTATGGCTACACCTTC,CASREGGFGYGYTF
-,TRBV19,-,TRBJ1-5,TGTGCCAGTAGTATGAAAGGGAGGTACAATCAGCCCCAGCATTTT,CASSMKGRYNQPQHF
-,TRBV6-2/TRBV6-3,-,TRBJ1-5,TGTGCCAGCAGTTACATCTCAGGGAATCAGCCCCAGCATTTT,CASSYISGNQPQHF
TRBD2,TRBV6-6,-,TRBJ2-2,TGTGCCAGCAGTCTCGGGGGGGGGCCGGGAGGAACCGGGGAGCTGTTTTTT,CASSLGGGPGGTGELFF
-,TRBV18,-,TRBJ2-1,TGTGCCAGCTCACCACGTGTAGGGACCCTTCCTAATGAGCAGTTCTTC,CASSPRVGTLPNEQFF
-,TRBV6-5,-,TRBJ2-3,TGTGCCAGCAGAGGCGCCCCTAGCACAGATACGCAGTATTTT,CASRGAPSTDTQYF
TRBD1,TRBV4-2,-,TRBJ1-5,TGTGCCAGCTCCACAGGGGTCGGTAATAGCAATCAGCCCCAGCATTTT,CASSTGVGNSNQPQHF
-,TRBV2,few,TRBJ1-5,TGTGCCAGCAATACGAGGGGCAGTCAGCCCCAGCATTTT,CASNTRGSQPQHF
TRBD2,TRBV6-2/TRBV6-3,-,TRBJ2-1,TGTGCCAGCAGTTACCCGACTAGCGGGGGGAATGAGCAGTTCTTC,CASSYPTSGGNEQFF
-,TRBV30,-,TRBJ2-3,TGTGCCTGGAGTTGGGCAGGGCTGGGTCCGGATACGCAGTATTTT,CAWSWAGLGPDTQYF
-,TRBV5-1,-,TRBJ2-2,TGCGCCAGCAGCTTGGCGGAAGGCACCGGGGAGCTGTTTTTT,CASSLAEGTGELFF
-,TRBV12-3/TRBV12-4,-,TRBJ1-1,TGTGCCAGCAGCCCCCTGGGGACAACTGAAGCTTTCTTT,CASSPLGTTEAFF
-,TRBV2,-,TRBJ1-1,TGTGCCAGCAGAGAGGGGTGGGACACTGAAGCTTTCTTT,CASREGWDTEAFF
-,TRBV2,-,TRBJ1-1,TGTGCCAGCAGTGAGTCGGGGCTCACTGAAGCTTTCTTT,CASSESGLTEAFF
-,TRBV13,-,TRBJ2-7,TGTGCCAGCAGCTTAGGAGTCTCCTTCTACGAGCAGTACTTC,CASSLGVSFYEQYF
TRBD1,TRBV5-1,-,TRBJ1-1,TGCGCCAGCAGCGGGACAGGGGATACTGAAGCTTTCTTT,CASSGTGDTEAFF
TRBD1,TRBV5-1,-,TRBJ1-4,TGCGCCAGCAGCCTGAAGGCGACAGGGGGAAAAGAAAAACTGTTTTTT,CASSLKATGGKEKLFF
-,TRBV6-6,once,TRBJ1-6,TGTGCCAGCAGTCGACGACCTCACGGGGGTAACGCACCCCTCCACTTT,CASSRRPHGGNAPLHF
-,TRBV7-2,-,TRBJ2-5,TGTGCCAGCAGCTCGTTACAGGGACGGGAGACCCAGTACTTC,CASSSLQGRETQYF
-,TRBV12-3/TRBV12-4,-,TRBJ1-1,TGTGCCAGCACCGGGACACCCAACACTGAAGCTTTCTTT,CASTGTPNTEAFF
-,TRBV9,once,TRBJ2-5,TGTGCCAGCAGGGGACCAGTGGCGGAGACCCAGTACTTC,CASRGPVAETQYF
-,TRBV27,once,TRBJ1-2,TGTGCCAGCAGTTTATCGGCTGCGGGCCCGAGGGGAAACTATGGCTACACCTTC,CASSLSAAGPRGNYGYTF
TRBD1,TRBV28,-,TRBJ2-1,TGTGCCAGCAAAGGTGGGGCAGGGGGCTCCTACAATGAGCAGTTCTTC,CASKGGAGGSYNEQFF
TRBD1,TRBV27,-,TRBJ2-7,TGTGCCAGCAGTTTATCACCCAGGGACAGGGACGAGCAGTACTTC,CASSLSPRDRDEQYF
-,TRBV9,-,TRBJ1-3,TGTGCCAGCAGCGTAGCAGGACAGCTCTCTGGAAACACCATATATTTT,CASSVAGQLSGNTIYF
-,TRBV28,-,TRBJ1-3,TGTGCCAGCCTGGAGGGCTCGGACTCTGGAAACACCATATATTTT,CASLEGSDSGNTIYF
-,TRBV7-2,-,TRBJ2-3,TGTGCCAGCAGCCGGACGGGACTGCCAACAGATACGCAGTATTTT,CASSRTGLPTDTQYF
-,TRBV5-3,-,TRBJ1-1,TGTGCCAGAAGCTTGGATTGTAGGGGGAAAGGCATGAACACTGAAGCTTTCTTT,CARSLDCRGKGMNTEAFF
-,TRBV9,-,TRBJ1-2,TGTGCCAGCAGCCCCAACAGCTATGGCTACACCTTC,CASSPNSYGYTF
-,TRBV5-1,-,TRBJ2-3,TGCGCCAGCAGTGATGGAGGGTATACGCAGTATTTT,CASSDGGYTQYF
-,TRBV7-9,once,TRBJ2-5,TGTGCCAGCAGCCCCACAGAGACCCAGTACTTC,CASSPTETQYF